This TCR beta chain was captured by sequencing in a study of vaccination effects on CD4 cells after COVID-19. Study background: Participants were given two doses of BNT162b2 or mRNA-1273 vaccine.

Once cultured for 10 to 11 days, the cells underwent separation to obtain CD4+ T cells. Negative nucleocapsid antibody tests before and after vaccination confirmed no previous SARS-CoV-2 infection. The CDR3 spans 13 residues. V was pared by 2 bases and J by 6 bases, with 11 bases between. CDR1 and CDR2 from the germline V gene are SGHKS and YYEKEE (reference sequence). Regarding this clone: Its antigen is not identified.

The assay was immunoSEQ multiplex PCR, and TCRdb's table has in-frame clones only and misses some. This table has roughly 34,000 clones, about 71% appearing once. The sequenced sample was CD4+ T cells from PBMCs cultured without peptide, obtained before COVID-19 vaccination. This TCR came from a human donor who received a COVID-19 vaccine. The chain uses TRBV5-5 and TRBJ1-1; D possibly corresponds to TRBD1 (5 bases). CDR3 amino acids: CASSFGGSPEAFF. CDR3 nucleotides: TGTGCCAGCAGCTTCGGGGGGTCTCCTGAAGCTTTCTTT.